This T cell receptor beta chain came from a study of massively parallel sequencing of T cell beta chains (dated by TCRdb to the late 2000s). Describing the broader study: Human TCR beta CDR3 diversity in peripheral blood was profiled using 5'-RACE, Illumina short-read sequencing and a dedicated short-read assembly strategy.

In its sample, this clonotype was seen a few times. The specificity of this receptor is unknown. No base qualities exist here, and no much larger clone lies one base off it. Here is what the overall study found, with its caveats: Among just under 35,000 distinct clonotypes, approximately 65% of clonotypes but only around 19% of assemblies were accounted for by single-copy clonotypes. Only about 23,000 (about 70%) of the clonotypes could be assigned a unique TRBV gene. When the data were subsampled, the number of clonotypes climbed linearly as read number increased, indicating that sequencing depth was far from saturation. CDR3 beta length spanned 21 to 81 nucleotides, with a peak at 45 nucleotides. Most clonotypes (about two thirds of the roughly 30,000) were supported by a single sequence read, by which apparent diversity could in principle be inflated. Since the RNA was pooled from many donors, the results capture clonotype abundance averaged across the population rather than the repertoire of any individual. Usage of TRBV genes spanned from less than 0.013% for TRBV17 up to 24.6% for TRBV20-1, while TRBJ usage spanned from roughly 1.6% for TRBJ2-6 up to roughly 15% for TRBJ2-1. The reported gene usage frequencies may have been skewed by preferential PCR amplification of some TRBV and TRBJ sequences.

The CDR3 runs 14 residues from the cysteine to the phenylalanine. Only the CDR3 region is kept as DNA, spanning 42 bases read in frame from base 1. From a lookup of the germline V gene, CDR1 and CDR2 are SQVTM and ANQGSEA. V drops 4 bases and J drops 0 bases, leaving 13 bases in between. Sequencing used an Illumina Genome Analyzer II. Two rounds of nested PCR with TRBC1/TRBC2-specific primers yielded a RACE product of about 520 bp, which was gel-purified. To give RACE a 5' anchor, first-strand cDNA synthesis used a TRBC-specific primer together with a template-switching oligonucleotide. The RACE amplicon was too long for direct short-read sequencing, so it was concatemerized by ligation and sheared by sonication. PAGE was used to isolate a size fraction of 100 to 300 bp, and that fraction then underwent shotgun sequencing on the Illumina platform. In separate runs on an Illumina GAII, sequencing yielded 18.8 million 36-nt reads and 21.7 million 50-nt single-end reads. The published analysis was carried out like this. iSSAKE, run with parameters -m 15, -o 2 and -r 0.7, was used to assemble the pooled about 41,000,000 reads. Reads aligning to the ends of Ensembl TRBV gene predictions that carried unmatched junctional bases were used to seed de novo CDR3 beta assemblies. Clonotype abundance was estimated as the number of matching assembled contigs, not raw read depth. Among the assembled clonotypes, approximately 2,100 (5.9%) contained in-frame stop codons and were discarded, which left around 35,000 productive clonotypes. Of the 288 unique TCR sequences obtained by Sanger sequencing of cloned RACE products, about 68% were also present in the Illumina assembly. TCRdb reprocessing: public reads trimmed at Q25 with fastp, clones called with MiXCR, in-frame beta chains kept. Entries are consolidated by CDR3 protein sequence, retaining the most common genes and DNA. TCRdb assigned the V and J calls; the authors' analysis was not used. The sample table lists about 4,400 distinct CDR3 sequences, roughly two fifths of them with a count of one. The top ten clones comprise under 3% of the sample.

The donor pool was composed of 380 males and about 160 females, all aged about 18 to 40 years. Peripheral leukocyte polyA+ RNA was isolated from 165 liters of pooled peripheral blood. For starting material, the researchers used a commercial mRNA preparation made from normal human peripheral blood leukocytes pooled across under 600 individuals. This chain joins TRBV29-1 to TRBJ2-7, with the D gene call left open. The specimen was commercial RNA from peripheral blood pooled from many donors. The TCR originated in a pool of human donors in good health; the sample was commercial RNA pooled from many donors. CDR3 loop: CSVASGQSSYEQYF. The bases read TGCAGCGTTGCATCCGGCCAGAGCTCCTACGAGCAGTACTTC.